The following is a T cell receptor beta chain sequence with its context. These data belong to a study of blood T cell repertoires in COVID-19. Sequencing was performed with immunoSEQ multiplex PCR; in TCRdb, only in-frame clones are kept and a portion is missing. The repertoire includes some 250,000 clones, 70% to 85% of them detected once, and around 16% sits in the top ten. Germline V gives CDR1 MGHDK, CDR2 SYGVNS. Trimming stripped 4 bases from V and 3 bases from J, with 16 bases between. The CDR3 is 15 amino acids. The sequence was collected from a middle-aged man who had recovered from COVID-19. Sequenced sample: PBMCs or T cells enriched from blood (not recorded which). This rearrangement joins TRBV25-1 to TRBJ2-7; D is possibly TRBD2 (5 bases). The CDR3 bases are TGTGCCAGCAGTGCCCGCGGAGCCGGGGTCTACGAGCAGTACTTC. It is translated as CASSARGAGVYEQYF.